Below, one TCR beta chain is given with its context. The sample comes from a study of blood T cell repertoires in COVID-19. Study background: PBMCs, B-cell-depleted T cells, or T cells were the source of the cDNA or gDNA that made up the material.

The V segment lost 3 bases and the J segment 2 bases; nucleotides outside the gene matches: 3. CDR3 length: 15 amino acids. Germline-derived CDR1 and CDR2 are KGHSH and LQKENI. TCRdb's table, derived via immunoSEQ multiplex PCR, lists solely in-frame clones and lacks some. The profile shows over 300,000 clones, roughly nine tenths of them singletons. This study enrolled people aged roughly 18 to 90 from about two dozen US geographic areas. Donors were grouped by their self-reported clinical history. This sequence originates from a woman in her twenties or thirties who had recovered from COVID-19. V and J are TRBV18 and TRBJ2-3; TRBD1 matches 9 bases. The sample comprised PBMCs or T cells enriched from blood (not recorded which). The CDR3 DNA reads as TGTGCCAGCTCACCGGGACAGGGAACCACAGATACGCAGTATTTT. This encodes CASSPGQGTTDTQYF.